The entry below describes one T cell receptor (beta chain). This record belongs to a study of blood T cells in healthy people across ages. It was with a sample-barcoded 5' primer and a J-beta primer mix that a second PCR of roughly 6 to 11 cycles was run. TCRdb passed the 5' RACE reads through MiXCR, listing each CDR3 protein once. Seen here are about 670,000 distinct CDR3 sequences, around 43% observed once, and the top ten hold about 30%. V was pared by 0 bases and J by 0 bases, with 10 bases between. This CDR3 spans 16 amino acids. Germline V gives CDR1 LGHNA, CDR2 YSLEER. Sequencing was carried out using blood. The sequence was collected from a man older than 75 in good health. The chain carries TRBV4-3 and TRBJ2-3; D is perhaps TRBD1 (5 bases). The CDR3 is CASSQDRAYSTDTQYF. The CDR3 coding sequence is TGCGCCAGCAGCCAAGACAGGGCCTATAGCACAGATACGCAGTATTTT.